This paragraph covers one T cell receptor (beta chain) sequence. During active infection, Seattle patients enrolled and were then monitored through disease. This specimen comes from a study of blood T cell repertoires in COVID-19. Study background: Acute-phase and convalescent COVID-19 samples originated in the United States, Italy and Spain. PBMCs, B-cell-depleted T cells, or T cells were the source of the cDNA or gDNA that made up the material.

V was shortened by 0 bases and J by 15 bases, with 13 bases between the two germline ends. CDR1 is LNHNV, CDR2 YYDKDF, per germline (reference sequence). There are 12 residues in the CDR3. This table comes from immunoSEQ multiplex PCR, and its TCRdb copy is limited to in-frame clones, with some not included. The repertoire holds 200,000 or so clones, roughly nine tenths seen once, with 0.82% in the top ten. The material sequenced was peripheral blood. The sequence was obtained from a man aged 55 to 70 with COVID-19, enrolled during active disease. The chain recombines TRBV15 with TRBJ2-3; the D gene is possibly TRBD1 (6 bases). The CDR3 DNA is TGTGCCACCAGCAGAGATCAGGGGACCCGCTATTTT. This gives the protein CATSRDQGTRYF. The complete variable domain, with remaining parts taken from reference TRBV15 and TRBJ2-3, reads DAMVIQNPRYQVTQFGKPVTLSCSQTLNHNVMYWYQQKSSQAPKLLFHYYDKDFNNEADTPDNFQSRRPNTSFCFLDIRSPGLGDTAMYLCATSRDQGTRYFGPGTRLTVL.